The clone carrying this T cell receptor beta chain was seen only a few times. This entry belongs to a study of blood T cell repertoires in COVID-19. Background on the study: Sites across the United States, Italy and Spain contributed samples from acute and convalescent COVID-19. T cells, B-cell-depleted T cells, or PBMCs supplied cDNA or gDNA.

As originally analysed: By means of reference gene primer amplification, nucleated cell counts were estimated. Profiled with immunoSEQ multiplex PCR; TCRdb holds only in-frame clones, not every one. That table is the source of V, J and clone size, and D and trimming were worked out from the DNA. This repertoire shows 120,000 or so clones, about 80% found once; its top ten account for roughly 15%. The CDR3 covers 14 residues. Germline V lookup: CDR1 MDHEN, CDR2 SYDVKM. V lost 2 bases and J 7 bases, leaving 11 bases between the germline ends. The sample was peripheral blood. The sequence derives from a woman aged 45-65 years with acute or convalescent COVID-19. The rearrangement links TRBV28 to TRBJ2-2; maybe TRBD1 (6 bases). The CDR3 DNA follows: TGTGCCAGCAGTTTAGGGGGCCCAGGCGGGGAGCTGTTTTTT. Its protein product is CASSLGGPGGELFF. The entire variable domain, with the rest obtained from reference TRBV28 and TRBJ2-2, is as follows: DVKVTQSSRYLVKRTGEKVFLECVQDMDHENMFWYRQDPGLGLRLIYFSYDVKMKEKGDIPEGYSVSREKKERFSLILESASTNQTSMYLCASSLGGPGGELFFGEGSRLTVL.